This entry features one T cell receptor beta chain sequence. Germline V gene lookup returns CDR1 SGHRS and CDR2 YFSETQ. The CDR3 is 13 residues long. With V trimmed by 9 bases and J by 9 bases, 9 bases remained unmatched. The repertoire was sequenced with immunoSEQ multiplex PCR; TCRdb's copy has only in-frame clones and lacks some. The top ten clones hold 3.5% to 4% of a sample with some 290,000 clones, 86% of them seen once. These data belong to a study of blood T cell repertoires in COVID-19. The receptor was derived from a man aged 18 to 35 with active or convalescent COVID-19. V is TRBV5-1 and J is TRBJ1-6, with 7 bases lining up with TRBD1. The sequenced sample consisted of peripheral blood. The CDR3 region has the DNA TGCGCCACCCAGACAGGGACGGGTTCACCCCTCCACTTT. Amino acid sequence: CATQTGTGSPLHF.